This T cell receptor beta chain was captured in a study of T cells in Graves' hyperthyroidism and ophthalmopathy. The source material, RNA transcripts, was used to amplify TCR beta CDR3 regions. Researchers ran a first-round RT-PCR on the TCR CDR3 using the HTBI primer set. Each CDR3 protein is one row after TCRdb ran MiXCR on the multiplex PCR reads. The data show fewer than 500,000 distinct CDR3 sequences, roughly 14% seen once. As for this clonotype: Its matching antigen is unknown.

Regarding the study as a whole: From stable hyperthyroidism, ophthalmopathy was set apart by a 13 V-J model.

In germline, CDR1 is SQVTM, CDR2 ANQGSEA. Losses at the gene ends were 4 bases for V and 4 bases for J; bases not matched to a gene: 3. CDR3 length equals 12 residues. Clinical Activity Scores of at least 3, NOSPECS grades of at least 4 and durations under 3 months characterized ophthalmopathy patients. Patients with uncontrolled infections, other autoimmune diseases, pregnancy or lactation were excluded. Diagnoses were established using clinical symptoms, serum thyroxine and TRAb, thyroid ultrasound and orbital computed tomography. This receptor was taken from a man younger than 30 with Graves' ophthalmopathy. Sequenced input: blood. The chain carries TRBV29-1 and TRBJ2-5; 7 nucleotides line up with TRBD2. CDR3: CSVVPGGETQYF. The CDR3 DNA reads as TGCAGCGTTGTTCCGGGGGGAGAGACCCAGTACTTC.